The 27 T cell receptor beta chains below all came from one sample that was sequenced in a study of blood T cell repertoires in COVID-19. Measured with immunoSEQ multiplex PCR; TCRdb has only the in-frame clones, and not every one. The sample shows under 300,000 clones, approximately 87% of them seen only once. The sequenced material came from peripheral blood. The receptors here all came from a woman younger than 45 with COVID-19, enrolled during active disease.

The chain recombines TRBV4-1 with TRBJ1-1; the D gene is possibly TRBD1 (6 bases). The germline V gene has CDR1 MGHRA and CDR2 YSYEKL. Trimming shortened V by 4 bases and J by 5 bases, and 14 bases separated the two germline ends. The CDR3 is 14 residues long. The CDR3 loop reads CASSPEGVRTEAFF. The DNA for the CDR3 is TGCGCCAGCAGCCCTGAGGGGGTTAGGACTGAAGCTTTCTTT.

V usage is TRBV11-2 and J usage is TRBJ2-1, with D possibly being TRBD2 (6 bases). This CDR3 is built from 13 residues. Trimming removed 8 bases from V and 7 bases from J, with 15 bases in between. Germline CDR1 is SGHAT and CDR2 is FQNNGV. This CDR3 is CASGRWGTNEQFF. The CDR3 DNA follows: TGTGCCAGCGGCCGTTGGGGGACTAATGAGCAGTTCTTC.

The rearrangement uses TRBV27 and TRBJ1-2, with 7 nucleotides matching TRBD1. This CDR3 is built from 15 residues. J lost 6 bases, V lost 4 bases, and 11 bases had no gene match. The germline V gene encodes CDR1 MNHEY and CDR2 SMNVEV (reference sequence). The CDR3 region has the DNA TGTGCCAGCAGTTCCCCCGGGACAGCCTACAATGGCTACACCTTC. Amino acid sequence: CASSSPGTAYNGYTF.

This chain uses TRBV6-1 with TRBJ1-2, with a tentative D call TRBD1 (5 bases). The V end was cut by 0 bases, the J end by 4 bases, with 21 bases between. The CDR3 consists of 18 residues. CDR1 is MNHNS, CDR2 SASEGT, per germline. DNA of the CDR3: TGTGCCAGCAGTGAAGCGCGAAGGGGCCTTACCATTCTCTATGGCTACACCTTC. As protein: CASSEARRGLTILYGYTF.

This chain joins TRBV27 and TRBJ1-2, with TRBD1 matching 9 bases. Germline values: CDR1 MNHEY, CDR2 SMNVEV (reference sequence). V shed 4 bases and J 6 bases; nucleotides not matched to a gene: 9. CDR3 length: 15 amino acids. In DNA form, the CDR3 reads TGTGCCAGCAGTTCCCCCACAGGGGGCAATAATGGCTACACCTTC. Amino acid sequence: CASSSPTGGNNGYTF.

This clone has a single count. The CDR3 sequence: CASSTQAPKVTEAFF. For the CDR3, the DNA is TGTGCCAGTAGTACTCAGGCCCCGAAGGTCACTGAAGCTTTCTTT. The V and J genes are TRBV19 and TRBJ1-1; D uncertain. V lost 4 bases and J 4 bases, leaving 16 bases between the germline ends. The CDR3 runs 15 residues. Per the germline V gene, CDR1 is LNHDA and CDR2 is SQIVND (reference sequence).

The chain recombines TRBV6-5 with TRBJ1-2; 9 bases agree with TRBD1. The germline V gene has CDR1 MNHEY and CDR2 SVGAGI. J was trimmed by 8 bases and V by 0 bases; bases with no gene match: 7. This CDR3 comprises 15 residues. CDR3 residues: CASSYSRDRAEGYTF. Written as DNA, the CDR3 is TGTGCCAGCAGTTACTCCCGGGACAGGGCGGAAGGCTACACCTTC.

The rearrangement links TRBV6-5 to TRBJ1-5; TRBD1 is a possible D gene (6 bases). The germline V and J ends were trimmed by 4 bases and 7 bases, with 17 bases remaining between them. Germline loops: CDR1 MNHEY, CDR2 SVGAGI. The CDR3 is made up of 15 amino acids. The CDR3 bases are TGTGCCAGCAGTTTTCTAGGACAGCCGGAGCAGCCCCAGCATTTT. It yields the protein CASSFLGQPEQPQHF.

The chain carries TRBV27 and TRBJ2-7; D is possibly TRBD1 (6 bases). The CDR3 sequence is 14 residues long. Looked up from germline, CDR1 is MNHEY and CDR2 is SMNVEV (reference sequence). Trimming took 2 bases from V and 3 from J, leaving 11 bases between them. The CDR3 protein is CASSLGGHLYEQYF. The CDR3 coding sequence is TGTGCCAGCAGTTTAGGGGGACATCTCTACGAGCAGTACTTC.

The CDR3 protein is CASSEGGTEAFF. As DNA, the CDR3 is TGTGCCAGCAGTGAAGGAGGCACTGAAGCTTTCTTT. The genes are TRBV27 and TRBJ1-1, with D hard to call. The V gene lost 5 bases and the J gene lost 4 bases, with 8 bases spanning the gap. Germline CDR1 reads MNHEY; CDR2 reads SMNVEV (reference sequence). The CDR3 is made up of 12 amino acids.

The rearrangement uses TRBV27 and TRBJ2-1; possibly TRBD1 for D (7 bases). V was shortened by 4 bases and J by 2 bases, with 12 bases between the two germline ends. The CDR3 spans 15 residues. Germline V gene sequence: CDR1 MNHEY, CDR2 SMNVEV (reference sequence). CDR3 coding DNA: TGTGCCAGCAGTTGGCGGGACAGCCCCTACAATGAGCAGTTCTTC. This codes for CASSWRDSPYNEQFF.

The chain employs TRBV11-2 and TRBJ2-3; D is perhaps TRBD2 (6 bases). This CDR3 is built from 17 residues. Germline CDR1 is SGHAT and CDR2 is FQNNGV. V was shortened by 5 bases and J by 0 bases, with 18 bases between the two germline ends. The CDR3 reads CASSPRGAGTSTDTQYF. The CDR3 nucleotides are TGTGCCAGCAGCCCAAGAGGGGCGGGGACTAGCACAGATACGCAGTATTTT.

The chain employs TRBV2 and TRBJ2-3; a weak D match, TRBD1 (6 bases). The ends were cut back, 8 bases at V and 2 bases at J, with 14 bases in the middle. The CDR3 contains 14 residues. In germline, CDR1 is SNHLY, CDR2 FYNNEI. The CDR3 region has the DNA TGTGCCAGCGAGCAAGGACAGTTCACAGATACGCAGTATTTT. This sequence encodes CASEQGQFTDTQYF.

This clone was recorded only once. The V gene is TRBV12-3 or TRBV12-4, the J gene TRBJ1-4; D remains ambiguous. V lost 8 bases and J 8 bases, leaving 12 bases between the germline ends. This CDR3 contains 12 residues. The CDR3 loop is CASSSPGEKLFF. CDR3 nucleotides: TGTGCCAGCTCCTCCCCCGGGGAAAAACTGTTTTTT.

This chain uses TRBV7-2 with TRBJ2-2; 12 bases align to TRBD2. The CDR3 consists of 16 residues. The V and J ends lost 6 bases and 6 bases, in that order; junction bases with no gene match: 8. Germline lookup yields CDR1 SGHTA and CDR2 FQGNSA. The CDR3 sequence is CASRLAGGPIAGELFF. The CDR3 DNA reads TGTGCCAGCAGGCTAGCGGGGGGGCCCATCGCCGGGGAGCTGTTTTTT.

This chain links TRBV2 with TRBJ2-5, with 9 bases fitting TRBD2. V was pared by 6 bases and J by 1 base, with 9 bases of the junction left unmatched. Germline CDR1 is SNHLY and CDR2 is FYNNEI. The CDR3 totals 16 residues. Written as DNA, the CDR3 is TGTGCCAGCAGGCAATCTAGCGGGGTGCTCCAAGAGACCCAGTACTTC. Amino acid sequence: CASRQSSGVLQETQYF.

This clone came up a few times. The chain combines TRBV5-1 with TRBJ2-7, with D possibly being TRBD1 (7 bases). The CDR3 contains 14 residues. Deletions cut 4 bases from V and 3 bases from J, with 14 bases between. In germline, CDR1 is SGHRS, CDR2 YFSETQ. The CDR3 region is CASSPSGGYYEQYF. CDR3 nucleotides: TGCGCCAGCAGCCCGTCAGGGGGGTACTACGAGCAGTACTTC.

This clone was detected once. The chain recombines TRBV29-1 with TRBJ2-1; D uncertain. Trimming shortened V by 1 base and J by 0 bases, and 10 bases separated the two germline ends. This CDR3 region has 15 residues. From germline, CDR1 is SQVTM and CDR2 ANQGSEA. DNA of the CDR3: TGCAGCGTTGAAGTTTTACAGATCTCCTACAATGAGCAGTTCTTC. Residues: CSVEVLQISYNEQFF.

V and J are TRBV7-2 and TRBJ2-1; D gene unclear. Germline assignment: CDR1 SGHTA and CDR2 FQGNSA. The V and J ends lost 6 bases and 0 bases respectively, with 12 bases between them. The CDR3 loop spans 15 amino acids. DNA for the CDR3: TGTGCCAGCAGGGATGAGGTTACCTCCTACAATGAGCAGTTCTTC. Its protein is CASRDEVTSYNEQFF.

The chain combines TRBV12-3 or TRBV12-4 with TRBJ1-2; D call uncertain. V was clipped by 5 bases and J by 4 bases, with 11 bases between them. There are 13 residues in the CDR3. The CDR3 sequence: CASSRSRGYGYTF. Here the CDR3 DNA reads TGTGCCAGCAGTCGATCCCGAGGCTATGGCTACACCTTC.

The chain recombines TRBV6-6 with TRBJ1-4; 8 bases agree with TRBD1. Germline loops: CDR1 MNHNY, CDR2 SVGAGI (reference sequence). The V gene end was trimmed by 7 bases and the J gene end by 5 bases; junction bases not matched to a gene: 6. The CDR3 sequence is 14 residues long. CDR3 protein: CASIRGQGNEKLFF. The CDR3 coding sequence is TGTGCCAGCATCCGAGGACAGGGAAATGAAAAACTGTTTTTT.

Remarks on this clone: At one boundary the junction diverges from the germline segment, which might be a read error. This sequence joins TRBV24-1 and TRBJ2-4; TRBD2 is a possible D gene (5 bases). This CDR3 spans 13 amino acids. Germline lookup yields CDR1 KGHDR and CDR2 SFDVKD. CDR3 protein: CATSDGPSAGGLF. The CDR3 DNA is TGTGCCACCAGTGATGGGCCGTCGGCCGGAGGACTCTTC.

The chain is built from TRBV3-1 (or the pseudogene TRBV3-2) and TRBJ2-1, with 11 nucleotides matching TRBD2. J was trimmed by 7 bases and V by 3 bases; bases with no gene match: 5. The CDR3 sequence is 15 residues long. CDR1 is LGHDT, CDR2 YNNKEL, per germline (reference sequence). The CDR3 here is CASSHIAGGRNEQFF. In DNA form, the CDR3 reads TGTGCCAGCAGCCACATAGCGGGGGGGCGGAATGAGCAGTTCTTC.

The V call is TRBV6-6, the J call TRBJ1-5; no clear D gene. The CDR3 totals 15 residues. From germline, CDR1 is MNHNY and CDR2 SVGAGI (reference sequence). The V and J ends lost 6 bases and 0 bases respectively, with 12 bases between them. CDR3 in DNA: TGTGCCAGCAGCCACGGGTCCTATAGCAATCAGCCCCAGCATTTT. It yields the protein CASSHGSYSNQPQHF.

The gene calls are TRBV10-1 and TRBJ2-7; D uncertain. V was clipped by 2 bases and J by 1 base, with 6 bases between them. The length of the CDR3 is 13 residues. Per germline, CDR1 WNHNN and CDR2 SYGVQD (reference sequence). The CDR3 DNA sequence: TGCGCCAGCAGTGAGGGCAGTTCCTACGAGCAGTACTTC. It specifies CASSEGSSYEQYF.

The rearrangement links TRBV5-1 to TRBJ2-1, with TRBD2 matching over 9 bases. Germline lookup yields CDR1 SGHRS and CDR2 YFSETQ. The J segment lost 3 bases and the V segment lost 5 bases, leaving 3 bases of the junction unmatched. This CDR3 is 14 amino acids long. CDR3 in DNA: TGCGCCAGCAGGGGCGGGGGGGACTACAATGAGCAGTTCTTC. It encodes CASRGGGDYNEQFF.

This rearrangement joins TRBV5-4 to TRBJ2-1, with TRBD2 matching over 9 bases. Germline V gene lookup returns CDR1 SGHNT and CDR2 YYREEE (reference sequence). This CDR3 is 15 amino acids long. Trimming at V came to 2 bases and at J to 8 bases, leaving 8 bases not matched to a gene. This chain's CDR3 is CASSLPPGLAHEQFF. Here the CDR3 DNA reads TGTGCCAGCAGCTTACCGCCGGGACTAGCCCATGAGCAGTTCTTC.